Listed below are T cell receptor beta chains from one sample, sequenced in a study of T cell repertoires in cytomegalovirus infection. TCRdb analysed the reads with MiXCR anew, one entry per CDR3 protein. This sample has hundreds of thousands of distinct CDR3 sequences, with about 29% found just once. For these TCRs, the target antigens are not known. Material: cultured PBMCs, obtained from culture after CMV antigen stimulation. Receptors originate from a human donor in good health (CMV status not recorded). Some clones in this sample may be carry-over from other donors' samples. The CDR3 runs from the conserved cysteine through the conserved F or W. The D gene is left open where the match is weak. Clone size, where shown, is once, few, many, or a class for clones that have expanded.

NA TRBJ2-2 TRBV24-1 TRBD1 CATSDYDRGLTGELFF TGTGCCACCAGTGACTATGACAGGGGGCTGACCGGGGAGCTGTTTTTT
NA TRBJ1-1 TRBV6-5 NA CASSYSEGSTEAFF TGTGCCAGCAGTTACTCTGAGGGGAGCACTGAAGCTTTCTTT
few TRBJ2-5 TRBV14 NA CASSQGPLVQETQYF TGTGCCAGCAGCCAAGGACCCCTGGTCCAAGAGACCCAGTACTTC
few TRBJ1-2 TRBV11-2 NA CASSLEGAGGYTF TGTGCCAGCAGCTTAGAGGGGGCCGGAGGCTACACCTTC
NA TRBJ1-5 TRBV6-5 NA CASRSLAVGNQPQHF TGTGCCAGCAGGTCCCTTGCAGTTGGCAATCAGCCCCAGCATTTT
many TRBJ1-2 TRBV7-2 NA CASSSTPGYGYTF TGTGCCAGCAGCTCCACTCCCGGCTATGGCTACACCTTC
NA TRBJ2-5 TRBV7-9 NA CASSFEGGQETQYF TGTGCCAGCAGCTTCGAGGGAGGCCAAGAGACCCAGTACTTC
NA TRBJ1-1 TRBV7-2 NA CASSLDRPGAFF TGTGCCAGCAGCTTAGATCGGCCCGGGGCTTTCTTT
few TRBJ2-2 TRBV4-2 NA CASSQDKGVGFWDTGELFF TGTGCCAGCAGCCAAGATAAAGGAGTGGGGTTCTGGGACACCGGGGAGCTGTTTTTT
few TRBJ1-4 TRBV28 TRBD1 CASSLRTGGNEKLFF TGTGCCAGCAGTTTACGGACAGGGGGTAATGAAAAACTGTTTTTT
NA TRBJ2-7 TRBV7-2 TRBD2 CASSLDRLAGYGYEQYF TGTGCCAGCAGCTTAGATCGCCTAGCGGGGTATGGCTACGAGCAGTACTTC
many TRBJ1-2 TRBV12-3/TRBV12-4 NA CASSLMGYGYTF TGTGCCAGCAGTTTAATGGGGTATGGCTACACCTTC
NA TRBJ1-1 TRBV10-3 NA CAISEPPNTEAFF TGTGCCATCAGTGAGCCTCCTAACACTGAAGCTTTCTTT
few TRBJ1-2 TRBV10-3 NA CASGSRFQGALGGYTF TGTGCCTCCGGCTCGAGGTTTCAGGGCGCCCTCGGGGGCTACACCTTC
many TRBJ2-1 TRBV18 NA CASSPSIPYYNEQFF TGTGCCAGCTCACCAAGCATACCCTACTACAATGAGCAGTTCTTC
NA TRBJ1-5 TRBV19 NA CASAMIQISNQPQHF TGTGCCAGTGCTATGATACAGATTAGCAATCAGCCCCAGCATTTT
NA TRBJ2-7 TRBV7-3 NA CASSPDRSSYEQYF TGTGCCAGCAGCCCGGACAGAAGCTCCTACGAGCAGTACTTC
many TRBJ2-1 TRBV7-2 TRBD2 CASSSPGGRAREQFF TGTGCCAGCAGCTCCCCGGGCGGGAGGGCCAGGGAGCAGTTCTTC
NA TRBJ2-7 TRBV7-9 NA CASSQLGAEQYF TGTGCCAGCAGCCAATTAGGGGCCGAGCAGTACTTC
NA TRBJ2-1 TRBV7-3 TRBD2 CASSPSTSGGDNEQFF TGTGCCAGCAGCCCTTCGACTAGCGGGGGGGACAATGAGCAGTTCTTC
once TRBJ2-7 TRBV20-1 TRBD1 CSARPRRTGATYEQYF TGCAGTGCTAGACCACGAAGGACAGGGGCGACCTACGAGCAGTACTTC
NA TRBJ2-2 TRBV24-1 NA CATSDARPGGGWTGELFF TGTGCCACCAGTGATGCTAGGCCGGGTGGGGGCTGGACCGGGGAGCTGTTTTTT
many TRBJ1-6 TRBV20-1 TRBD1 CSAGGGQGVNSPLHF TGCAGTGCTGGAGGTGGGCAGGGGGTTAATTCACCCCTCCACTTT
NA TRBJ1-3 TRBV3-1 NA CASSQDWRSSGNTIYF TGTGCCAGCAGCCAAGACTGGCGGAGCTCTGGAAACACCATATATTTT
few TRBJ2-6 TRBV12-3/TRBV12-4 NA CATGKGPGANVLTF TGTGCCACCGGAAAGGGGCCTGGGGCCAACGTCCTGACTTTC
few TRBJ1-1 TRBV7-9 TRBD1 CASSLAGQVSTEAFF TGTGCCAGCAGCTTAGCGGGACAGGTGAGCACTGAAGCTTTCTTT
NA TRBJ2-7 TRBV29-1 TRBD2 CSVLEPGLANYEQYF TGCAGCGTTCTGGAGCCGGGACTAGCGAACTACGAGCAGTACTTC
NA TRBJ1-2 TRBV5-6 NA CASSPGAPNYGYTF TGTGCCAGCAGCCCCGGGGCTCCTAACTATGGCTACACCTTC
NA TRBJ1-2 TRBV7-6 NA CASSFGSVYGYTF TGTGCCAGCAGCTTCGGGTCGGTCTATGGCTACACCTTC
NA TRBJ2-7 TRBV18 NA CASSPSDEQYF TGTGCCAGCTCACCAAGCGACGAGCAGTACTTC
few TRBJ2-3 TRBV28 TRBD2 CASNEAGVADTQYF TGTGCCAGCAACGAAGCGGGAGTGGCAGATACGCAGTATTTT
NA TRBJ2-1 TRBV14 NA CASSRGRSSYNEQFF TGTGCCAGCAGCCGCGGGCGGAGCTCCTACAATGAGCAGTTCTTC
NA TRBJ2-5 TRBV5-4 NA CASNIRAQETQYF TGTGCCAGCAATATCAGGGCCCAAGAGACCCAGTACTTC
NA TRBJ1-2 TRBV2 NA CASSRINNYGYTF TGTGCCAGCAGTAGGATTAATAACTATGGCTACACCTTC
NA TRBJ1-4 TRBV19 NA CASSKTDGNEKLFF TGTGCCAGCTCGAAGACAGATGGTAATGAAAAACTGTTTTTT
NA TRBJ1-4 TRBV19 NA CASSIAVYNEKLFF TGTGCCAGTAGTATAGCAGTCTATAATGAAAAACTGTTTTTT
NA TRBJ1-1 TRBV7-8 NA CASRAGAVIMNTEAFF TGTGCCAGCAGAGCGGGCGCGGTGATAATGAACACTGAAGCTTTCTTT
few TRBJ2-7 TRBV7-9 TRBD1 CASSPGQGVTYEQYF TGTGCCAGCAGTCCGGGACAGGGAGTAACCTACGAGCAGTACTTC